The 27 T cell receptor beta chains in this list originate from one sample, sequenced in a study of cytomegalovirus exposure and HLA in healthy donors. PCR primers comprised 60 Vbeta and 13 Jbeta primers. TCRdb keeps only in-frame clones here, not all; method: immunoSEQ multiplex PCR. The sample comprises under 200,000 clones, 9.5% to 15% of which are singletons, and more than 7% rests with the top ten. Material for sequencing was PBMCs. These receptors all come from a man in his fifties in good health and CMV-seropositive.

J is TRBJ1-1 and V is TRBV11-3; D perhaps matches TRBD1 (5 bases). Germline CDR1 reads SGHNT; CDR2 reads YENEEA. The CDR3 covers 14 residues. Trimming left V 6 bases short and J 4 bases short, with 15 bases between. The CDR3 DNA reads TGTGCCAGCAGTCCTCAGGGTATGGGCACTGAAGCTTTCTTT. Protein: CASSPQGMGTEAFF. The full variable domain, completed using reference TRBV11-3 and TRBJ1-1, is EAGVVQSPRYKIIEKKQPVAFWCNPISGHNTLYWYLQNLGQGPELLIRYENEEAVDDSQLPKDRFSAERLKGVDSTLKIQPAELGDSAVYLCASSPQGMGTEAFFGQGTRLTVV.

The rearrangement links TRBV5-4 to TRBJ1-1, with D maybe TRBD1 (5 bases). V lost 1 base and J lost 6, with 10 bases in between. This CDR3 contains 13 residues. Germline V gene sequence: CDR1 SGHNT, CDR2 YYREEE (reference sequence). This chain's CDR3 is CASSLPRASEAFF. The CDR3 bases are TGTGCCAGCAGCTTGCCCAGGGCCTCTGAAGCTTTCTTT.

Only a few counts were recorded for this clone. The J gene is TRBJ2-3, the V gene TRBV6-5; possible D gene TRBD1, 6 bases. V lost 5 bases and J 2 bases, leaving 11 bases between the germline ends. Germline lookup yields CDR1 MNHEY and CDR2 SVGAGI. The CDR3 consists of 14 residues. CDR3 sequence reads: CASSTGFYTDTQYF. CDR3 nucleotide sequence: TGTGCCAGCAGTACAGGGTTTTACACAGATACGCAGTATTTT.

The chain links TRBV7-2 to TRBJ2-5; D might be TRBD1 (5 bases). Looked up from germline, CDR1 is SGHTA and CDR2 is FQGNSA. Trimming removed 4 bases at V and 10 bases at J, with 19 bases between. The CDR3 is 14 amino acids. The CDR3 region has the DNA TGTGCCAGCAGCTCCGACGTGCAGGGTCGAATCCAGTACTTC. This gives the protein CASSSDVQGRIQYF.

V usage is TRBV5-1 and J usage is TRBJ1-2; maybe TRBD1 (5 bases). V gave up 1 base and J gave up 8 bases, with 18 bases separating them. CDR3 length: 15 amino acids. Germline V gene sequence: CDR1 SGHRS, CDR2 YFSETQ. As DNA, the CDR3 is TGCGCCAGCAGCTTGTCTTTGGAGGGGAGAATAGGCTACACCTTC. Its protein product is CASSLSLEGRIGYTF. Using reference TRBV5-1 and TRBJ1-2 for the parts outside the CDR3, the full variable domain is KAGVTQTPRYLIKTRGQQVTLSCSPISGHRSVSWYQQTPGQGLQFLFEYFSETQRNKGNFPGRFSGRQFSNSRSEMNVSTLELGDSALYLCASSLSLEGRIGYTFGSGTRLTVV.

This sequence joins TRBV5-4 and TRBJ1-5; 10 positions match TRBD1. The trim removed 3 bases at V and 2 bases at J, leaving 2 bases unmatched. The CDR3 totals 15 residues. Germline CDR1 is SGHNT and CDR2 is YYREEE (reference sequence). The CDR3 sequence is CASSSGTGGNQPQHF. CDR3 DNA: TGTGCCAGCAGCTCCGGGACAGGGGGCAATCAGCCCCAGCATTTT. Variable domain in full (rest from reference TRBV5-4 and TRBJ1-5): ETGVTQSPTHLIKTRGQQVTLRCSSQSGHNTVSWYQQALGQGPQFIFQYYREEENGRGNFPPRFSGLQFPNYSSELNVNALELDDSALYLCASSSGTGGNQPQHFGDGTRLSIL.

This clone was detected only a few times. The rearrangement joins TRBV14 to TRBJ2-2, with D tentatively TRBD2 (5 bases). The CDR3 is 14 residues long. Trimming took 0 bases from V and 6 from J, leaving 8 bases between them. Germline lookup yields CDR1 SGHDN and CDR2 FVKESK. CDR3 bases: TGTGCCAGCAGCCAAGATTCGGGGTCCGGGGAGCTGTTTTTT. This gives the protein CASSQDSGSGELFF.

This clone was observed a few times. V usage is TRBV6-5 and J usage is TRBJ1-1, with D unresolved. V was trimmed by 4 bases and J by 1 base, leaving 10 bases between them. This CDR3 is 14 amino acids long. Germline V gene data show CDR1 as MNHEY and CDR2 as SVGAGI. As DNA, the CDR3 is TGTGCCAGCAGTTGGGCCATCTGGAACACTGAAGCTTTCTTT. Protein product: CASSWAIWNTEAFF.

DNA for the CDR3: TGTGCCAGCAGTGAGGGCTACATGAACACTGAAGCTTTCTTT. The encoded protein is CASSEGYMNTEAFF. The chain carries TRBV2 and TRBJ1-1; D is unclear. V was trimmed by 3 bases and J by 0 bases, leaving 8 bases between them. Germline CDR1 is SNHLY and CDR2 is FYNNEI. This CDR3 is 14 amino acids long.

This clone was seen a few times. The chain couples TRBV7-2 to TRBJ2-5; TRBD1 matches at 7 bases. V lost 6 bases to trimming and J lost 5 bases; unmatched junction nucleotides: 9. Germline CDR1 is SGHTA and CDR2 is FQGNSA. The CDR3 totals 14 residues. The CDR3 region is CASSLTGKDETQYF. CDR3 in DNA: TGTGCCAGCAGTCTGACAGGGAAGGACGAGACCCAGTACTTC.

This clone was seen a handful of times. CDR3 DNA: TGTGCCAGCAGCTCGCGGAGTGGAGGCGGAAACACCATATATTTT. Protein product: CASSSRSGGGNTIYF. The genes are TRBV7-2 and TRBJ1-3, with unresolved D. The CDR3 covers 15 residues. The V gene lost 4 bases and the J gene lost 4 bases, with 14 bases spanning the gap. The V gene's germline CDR1 is SGHTA and CDR2 FQGNSA.

This clone was picked up a small number of times. The chain joins TRBV14 to TRBJ1-4; 7 positions agree with TRBD1. CDR1 is SGHDN, CDR2 FVKESK, per germline. The CDR3 has 16 residues. The V and J ends lost 0 bases and 3 bases, in that order; junction bases with no gene match: 4. The CDR3: CASSQDLGTANEKLFF. CDR3 DNA: TGTGCCAGCAGCCAAGATTTGGGGACAGCTAATGAAAAACTGTTTTTT.

This clone was seen a handful of times. The genes are TRBV7-2 and TRBJ2-1; D is unresolved. The CDR3 is 15 residues long. V dropped 4 bases and J dropped 0 bases, with 10 bases sitting between them. Per the germline V gene, CDR1 is SGHTA and CDR2 is FQGNSA. CDR3 amino acids: CASSSDWSSYNEQFF. CDR3 DNA sequence: TGTGCCAGCAGCTCCGACTGGAGCTCCTACAATGAGCAGTTCTTC. Looking up the rest from reference TRBV7-2 and TRBJ2-1 gives the full variable domain: GAGVSQSPSNKVTEKGKDVELRCDPISGHTALYWYRQSLGQGLEFLIYFQGNSAPDKSGLPSDRFSAERTGGSVSTLTIQRTQQEDSAVYLCASSSDWSSYNEQFFGPGTRLTVL.

The chain carries TRBV5-1 and TRBJ2-3, with D perhaps matching TRBD1 (6 bases). Germline values: CDR1 SGHRS, CDR2 YFSETQ. Trimming removed 6 bases from V and 2 bases from J, with 13 bases in between. This CDR3 region has 14 residues. CDR3 amino acids: CASKDRTYTDTQYF. CDR3 sequence (DNA): TGCGCCAGCAAGGACAGAACCTACACAGATACGCAGTATTTT.

The J gene is TRBJ2-7, the V gene TRBV11-2; TRBD2 might be the D (5 bases). CDR3 length equals 13 residues. V was trimmed by 4 bases and J by 1 base, leaving 8 bases between them. Germline V gene sequence: CDR1 SGHAT, CDR2 FQNNGV. This CDR3 reads CASSWRISYEQYV. The CDR3 DNA sequence: TGTGCCAGCAGCTGGAGGATATCCTACGAGCAGTACGTC.

This clone was counted a few times. The J gene is TRBJ2-1, the V gene TRBV14; 9 positions match TRBD2. V shed 4 bases and J 4 bases; nucleotides not matched to a gene: 5. Germline V gene sequence: CDR1 SGHDN, CDR2 FVKESK. This CDR3 is built from 15 residues. The CDR3 nucleotides read TGTGCCAGCAGCCGGACTAGCGCGGTATACAATGAGCAGTTCTTC. It yields the protein CASSRTSAVYNEQFF.

The chain is built from TRBV9 and TRBJ2-5, with D maybe TRBD2 (5 bases). Germline CDR1 reads SGDLS; CDR2 reads YYNGEE. The CDR3 extends over 13 amino acids. V was clipped by 2 bases and J by 5 bases, with 10 bases between them. CDR3 nucleotide sequence: TGTGCCAGCAGCGTGACTCCGGGGGAGACCCAGTACTTC. Its translation is CASSVTPGETQYF. Together with reference TRBV9 and TRBJ2-5, the CDR3 gives the full variable domain: DSGVTQTPKHLITATGQRVTLRCSPRSGDLSVYWYQQSLDQGLQFLIQYYNGEERAKGNILERFSAQQFPDLHSELNLSSLELGDSALYFCASSVTPGETQYFGPGTRLLVL.

This clone has more than one count but fewer than ten. The V call is TRBV15, the J call TRBJ2-1, with a weak D call TRBD1 (5 bases). With 7 bases removed from V and 0 bases from J, the gap between germline ends came to 10 bases. This CDR3 comprises 14 residues. Germline assignment: CDR1 LNHNV and CDR2 YYDKDF (reference sequence). The CDR3 here is CATIPGYSYNEQFF. CDR3 nucleotides: TGTGCCACCATTCCAGGGTACTCCTACAATGAGCAGTTCTTC. Full variable domain (rest looked up from reference TRBV15 and TRBJ2-1): DAMVIQNPRYQVTQFGKPVTLSCSQTLNHNVMYWYQQKSSQAPKLLFHYYDKDFNNEADTPDNFQSRRPNTSFCFLDIRSPGLGDTAMYLCATIPGYSYNEQFFGPGTRLTVL.

This clone showed up just a few times. The chain recombines TRBV27 with TRBJ1-1, with D tentatively TRBD1 (5 bases). Trimming shortened V by 3 bases and J by 4 bases, and 18 bases separated the two germline ends. CDR1 and CDR2 (germline): MNHEY, SMNVEV (reference sequence). The CDR3 has 16 amino acids. CDR3 protein: CASSFIPQGPPTEAFF. The DNA of the CDR3 is TGTGCCAGCAGTTTCATCCCTCAGGGCCCACCCACTGAAGCTTTCTTT.

A few counts support this clone. The genes are TRBV10-3 and TRBJ1-1; D possibly corresponds to TRBD1 (6 bases). The CDR3 is 13 amino acids. The V end was cut by 6 bases, the J end by 1 base, with 9 bases between. Germline CDR1 and CDR2: ENHRY and SYGVKD. CDR3 bases: TGTGCCATCAGACCGGACAGGAACACTGAAGCTTTCTTT. The encoded protein is CAIRPDRNTEAFF.

This clone was picked up a small number of times. The CDR3, as DNA: TGTGCCAGCAGCTTTGGGAGAGAGACCCAGTACTTC. Translation gives CASSFGRETQYF. The chain recombines TRBV7-2 with TRBJ2-5, with D possibly being TRBD2 (5 bases). This CDR3 spans 12 amino acids. V was pared by 3 bases and J by 4 bases, with 6 bases between. In germline, CDR1 is SGHTA, CDR2 FQGNSA.

The chain employs TRBV5-1 and TRBJ2-3; 7 nucleotides line up with TRBD2. Looked up from germline, CDR1 is SGHRS and CDR2 is YFSETQ. There are 15 residues in the CDR3. The ends lost 4 bases at V and 1 base at J; junction bases unmatched: 6. The CDR3 spells CASSPERGGTDTQYF. The CDR3 DNA follows: TGCGCCAGCAGCCCCGAGCGGGGAGGCACAGATACGCAGTATTTT.

This clone has just a few counts. The J gene is TRBJ2-1, the V gene TRBV28, with 8 bases that match TRBD2. The germline V gene has CDR1 MDHEN and CDR2 SYDVKM. With V trimmed by 6 bases and J by 11 bases, 12 bases remained unmatched. This CDR3 is built from 14 residues. The CDR3 DNA reads as TGTGCCAGCAGCCCTCTAGCGGGCGGGCATCAGCAGTTCTTC. Amino acid sequence: CASSPLAGGHQQFF.

The chain uses TRBV18 and TRBJ2-7; TRBD1 aligns across 8 bases. The length of the CDR3 is 15 residues. Germline trimming cut 2 bases from V and 6 bases from J; bases unmatched to any gene: 9. CDR1 and CDR2 (germline): KGHSH, LQKENI. The CDR3 sequence is CASSPGRTGLGEQYF. In nucleotides, the CDR3 is TGTGCCAGCTCACCAGGGAGGACAGGGCTAGGCGAGCAGTACTTC.

This clone came up a few times. The chain recombines TRBV13 with TRBJ2-1; 15 nucleotides line up with TRBD2. Germline trimming cut 3 bases from V and 13 bases from J; bases unmatched to any gene: 7. This CDR3 region has 15 residues. The germline gives CDR1 PRHDT, CDR2 FYEKMQ (reference sequence). The CDR3 region is CASSFGTSGGRGQFF. For the CDR3, the DNA is TGTGCCAGCAGCTTTGGGACTAGCGGGGGGAGGGGACAGTTCTTC.

A few counts support this clone. This sequence joins TRBV11-3 and TRBJ1-2, with D unresolved. CDR1 and CDR2 (germline): SGHNT, YENEEA. V was shortened by 0 bases and J by 0 bases, with 11 bases between the two germline ends. The CDR3 runs 16 residues. Written as DNA, the CDR3 is TGTGCCAGCAGCTTAGATGGTGCAACAGCTAACTATGGCTACACCTTC. Residues: CASSLDGATANYGYTF.

The chain carries TRBV10-3 and TRBJ2-2; the D gene is possibly TRBD1 (6 bases). V lost 10 bases to trimming and J lost 0 bases, with 12 bases between them. The CDR3 loop spans 14 amino acids. Germline values: CDR1 ENHRY, CDR2 SYGVKD. The CDR3 DNA is TGTGCCACCCAGGGGACAACGAACACCGGGGAGCTGTTTTTT. Protein: CATQGTTNTGELFF.